The present entry profiles one T cell receptor beta chain with its context. Its matching antigen is unknown. The entry originates in a study of identical twins. TCRdb re-derived calls from the 5' RACE reads in MiXCR, one entry per CDR3 protein. The sample records just under 650,000 distinct CDR3 sequences, roughly 6.6% being singletons. Whole-study findings and limits: Findings came from cross-sectional statistics, without long-term follow-up of donors.

The same sample was also studied in work on yellow fever vaccine responses in identical twins. As that report states: Twins reportedly mounted vaccine T cell responses that seemed partly convergent, partly personalized.

Sequenced input: PBMCs. The TCR comes from a woman younger than 35 in good health.

CDR3 in amino acids: CAISEQGTGYEQYF. The DNA for the CDR3 is TGTGCCATCAGTGAGCAAGGGACAGGGTACGAGCAGTACTTC. The chain recombines TRBV10-3 with TRBJ2-7; TRBD1 matches at 9 bases. Germline V gene sequence: CDR1 ENHRY, CDR2 SYGVKD. The length of the CDR3 is 14 residues. Unmatched junction bases numbered 3, after V lost 2 bases and J lost 4 bases.